These 9 T cell receptor beta chains share one sample of origin, sequenced in a study of cytomegalovirus exposure and HLA in healthy donors. Using immunoSEQ multiplex PCR, the repertoire was profiled, and TCRdb retains in-frame clones only, with some absent. In the table there are approximately 240,000 clones, approximately 90% of which are singletons. Specimen: PBMCs. These receptors were taken from a woman between 18 and 29 years old in good health and CMV-seronegative.

The rearrangement joins TRBV10-3 to TRBJ1-5; tentative D call: TRBD1 (5 bases). From germline, CDR1 is ENHRY and CDR2 SYGVKD. This CDR3 has 16 amino acids. Trimming pared 0 bases from V and 6 bases from J, leaving 15 bases between. The CDR3 DNA sequence: TGTGCCATCAGTGAGTCTAGGGGCCGTGAAGGTCAGCCCCAGCATTTT. It encodes CAISESRGREGQPQHF.

The genes are TRBV13 and TRBJ2-1, with TRBD2 matching over 12 bases. CDR1 is PRHDT and CDR2 is FYEKMQ in the germline V gene (reference sequence). V shed 4 bases, J shed 0 bases, and the junction held 7 bases outside the gene matches. There are 18 residues in the CDR3. CDR3 amino acids: CASSYRTSGTSSYNEQFF. CDR3 nucleotide sequence: TGTGCCAGCAGCTACCGGACTAGCGGGACTAGCTCCTACAATGAGCAGTTCTTC.

The chain is built from TRBV15 and TRBJ2-7; 10 positions match TRBD2. Germline V gives CDR1 LNHNV, CDR2 YYDKDF (reference sequence). This CDR3 spans 16 amino acids. Trimming cost V 3 bases and J 3 bases; bases outside gene matches: 8. Here the CDR3 reads CATSRRGQREGYEQYF. DNA for the CDR3: TGTGCCACCAGCAGGAGGGGTCAGCGGGAGGGCTACGAGCAGTACTTC.

V gene TRBV5-5 combines with J gene TRBJ2-2; TRBD2 is a possible D gene (6 bases). The CDR3 extends over 15 amino acids. Per the germline V gene, CDR1 is SGHKS and CDR2 is YYEKEE (reference sequence). Trimming left V 1 base short and J 6 bases short, with 13 bases between. CDR3 sequence (DNA): TGTGCCAGCAGCTTGTCGGGCCTAGCGCCCGGGGAGCTGTTTTTT. Its protein product is CASSLSGLAPGELFF.

The V call is TRBV5-6, the J call TRBJ2-7, with D possibly matching TRBD1 (6 bases). Trimming stripped 4 bases from V and 1 base from J, with 21 bases between. The CDR3 extends over 17 amino acids. Germline CDR1 and CDR2: SGHDT and YYEEEE. This chain's CDR3 is CASSVRGTFSSSYEQYF. DNA of the CDR3: TGTGCCAGCAGCGTGAGAGGGACATTCTCCTCGTCCTACGAGCAGTACTTC.

The CDR3 region is CASSSAGTRQTQYF. In DNA, the CDR3 is TGTGCCAGCAGCTCAGCCGGGACTAGACAGACCCAGTACTTC. The rearrangement links TRBV7-2 to TRBJ2-5; 8 nucleotides align to TRBD2. V trimming: 4 bases; J trimming: 6 bases; junction bases outside the gene matches: 7. Per the germline V gene, CDR1 is SGHTA and CDR2 is FQGNSA. The CDR3 has 14 amino acids. Variable domain in full (rest from reference TRBV7-2 and TRBJ2-5): GAGVSQSPSNKVTEKGKDVELRCDPISGHTALYWYRQSLGQGLEFLIYFQGNSAPDKSGLPSDRFSAERTGGSVSTLTIQRTQQEDSAVYLCASSSAGTRQTQYFGPGTRLLVL.

V gene TRBV12-5 combines with J gene TRBJ2-1; TRBD2 matches at 13 bases. With V trimmed by 5 bases and J by 10 bases, 5 bases remained unmatched. The CDR3 totals 14 residues. CDR1 is LGHNT, CDR2 FRNRAP, per germline. The CDR3 bases are TGTGCTAGTGGTGCGGGACTAGCGGGAACCGAGCAGTTCTTC. This encodes CASGAGLAGTEQFF.

CDR3 DNA sequence: TGCGCCAGCACCGAGAACGGACAATTACAAACTTATGAGCAGTTCTTC. It is translated as CASTENGQLQTYEQFF. The V gene is TRBV5-1, the J gene TRBJ2-1; maybe TRBD1 (5 bases). The ends were cut back, 6 bases at V and 8 bases at J, with 24 bases in the middle. Germline V gene lookup returns CDR1 SGHRS and CDR2 YFSETQ. The CDR3 loop spans 16 amino acids.

The chain carries TRBV28 and TRBJ2-3; the match to TRBD2 covers 8 bases. The CDR3 runs 15 residues. The V segment lost 3 bases and the J segment 0 bases; nucleotides outside the gene matches: 2. Germline-derived CDR1 and CDR2 are MDHEN and SYDVKM. The CDR3 region has the DNA TGTGCCAGCAGTTTCCGGGAGGGAAGCACAGATACGCAGTATTTT. It translates to CASSFREGSTDTQYF.